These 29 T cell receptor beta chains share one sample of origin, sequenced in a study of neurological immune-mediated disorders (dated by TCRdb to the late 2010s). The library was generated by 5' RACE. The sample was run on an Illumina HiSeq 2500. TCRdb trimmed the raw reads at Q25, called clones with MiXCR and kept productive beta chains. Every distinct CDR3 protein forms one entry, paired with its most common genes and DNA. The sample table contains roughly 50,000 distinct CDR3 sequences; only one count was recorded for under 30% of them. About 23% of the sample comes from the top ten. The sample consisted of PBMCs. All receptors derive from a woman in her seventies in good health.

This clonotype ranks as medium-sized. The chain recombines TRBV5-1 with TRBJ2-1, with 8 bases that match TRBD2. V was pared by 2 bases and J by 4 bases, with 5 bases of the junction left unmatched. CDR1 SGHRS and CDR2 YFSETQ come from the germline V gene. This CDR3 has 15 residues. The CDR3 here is CASSFTEREYNEQFF. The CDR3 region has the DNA TGCGCCAGCAGCTTTACCGAGCGGGAGTACAATGAGCAGTTCTTC.

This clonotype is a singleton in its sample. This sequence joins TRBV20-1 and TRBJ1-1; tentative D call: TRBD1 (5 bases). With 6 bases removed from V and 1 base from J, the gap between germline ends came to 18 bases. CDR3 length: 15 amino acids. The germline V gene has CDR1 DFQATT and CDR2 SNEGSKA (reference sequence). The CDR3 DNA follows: TGCAGTGCGGCCCTGCCAGGACACCCGAACACTGAAGCTTTCTTT. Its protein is CSAALPGHPNTEAFF.

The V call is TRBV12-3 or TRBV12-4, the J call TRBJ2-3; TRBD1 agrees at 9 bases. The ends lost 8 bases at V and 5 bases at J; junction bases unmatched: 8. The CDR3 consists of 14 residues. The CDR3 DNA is TGTGCCAGCGGCTCCGGGACAGGGTTAGATACGCAGTATTTT. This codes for CASGSGTGLDTQYF.

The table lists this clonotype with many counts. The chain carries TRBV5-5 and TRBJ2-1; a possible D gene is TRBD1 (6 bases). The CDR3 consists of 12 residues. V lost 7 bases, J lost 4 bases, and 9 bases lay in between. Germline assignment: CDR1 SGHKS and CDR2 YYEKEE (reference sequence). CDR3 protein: CASEGEYNEQFF. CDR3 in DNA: TGTGCCAGCGAGGGGGAGTACAATGAGCAGTTCTTC.

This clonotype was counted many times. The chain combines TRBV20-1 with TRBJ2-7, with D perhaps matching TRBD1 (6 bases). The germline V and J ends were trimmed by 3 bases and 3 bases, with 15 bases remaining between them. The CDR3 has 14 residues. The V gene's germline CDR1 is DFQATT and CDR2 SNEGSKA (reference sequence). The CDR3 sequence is CSARRTASYYEQYF. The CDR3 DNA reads TGCAGTGCTAGGAGGACAGCTTCTTACTACGAGCAGTACTTC.

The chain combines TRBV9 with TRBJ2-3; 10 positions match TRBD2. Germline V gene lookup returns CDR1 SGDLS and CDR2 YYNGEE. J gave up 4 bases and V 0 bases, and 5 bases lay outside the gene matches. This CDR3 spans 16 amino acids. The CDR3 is CASSVGSGGGADTQYF. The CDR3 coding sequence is TGTGCCAGCAGCGTAGGGAGCGGGGGGGGAGCAGATACGCAGTATTTT.

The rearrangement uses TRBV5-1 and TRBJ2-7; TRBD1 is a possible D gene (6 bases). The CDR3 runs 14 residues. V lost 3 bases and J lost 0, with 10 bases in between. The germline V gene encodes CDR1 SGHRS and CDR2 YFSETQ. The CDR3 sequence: CASSSGTLSYEQYF. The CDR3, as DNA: TGCGCCAGCAGCTCCGGGACACTCTCCTACGAGCAGTACTTC.

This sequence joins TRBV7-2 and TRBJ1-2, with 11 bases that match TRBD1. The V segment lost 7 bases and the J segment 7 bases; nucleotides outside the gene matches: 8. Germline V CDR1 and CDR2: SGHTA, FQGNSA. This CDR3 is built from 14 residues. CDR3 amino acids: CASNPGQGALGYTF. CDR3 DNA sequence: TGTGCCAGCAACCCCGGACAGGGGGCGCTTGGCTACACCTTC.

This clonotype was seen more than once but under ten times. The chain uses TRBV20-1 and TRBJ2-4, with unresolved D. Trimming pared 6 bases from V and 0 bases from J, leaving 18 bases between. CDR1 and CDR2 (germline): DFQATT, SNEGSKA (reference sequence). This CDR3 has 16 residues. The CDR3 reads CSAEATWILAKNIQYF. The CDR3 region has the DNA TGCAGTGCAGAGGCCACCTGGATACTAGCCAAAAACATTCAGTACTTC.

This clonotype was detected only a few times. The CDR3 loop reads CASRQSPQGVQETQYF. The CDR3 nucleotides read TGCGCCAGTCGACAGTCCCCACAGGGGGTACAAGAGACCCAGTACTTC. This sequence joins TRBV5-1 and TRBJ2-5, with TRBD1 matching over 8 bases. The trim removed 8 bases at V and 2 bases at J, leaving 14 bases unmatched. The CDR3 is made up of 16 amino acids. The germline V gene has CDR1 SGHRS and CDR2 YFSETQ. Drawing the rest from reference TRBV5-1 and TRBJ2-5, the complete variable domain is KAGVTQTPRYLIKTRGQQVTLSCSPISGHRSVSWYQQTPGQGLQFLFEYFSETQRNKGNFPGRFSGRQFSNSRSEMNVSTLELGDSALYLCASRQSPQGVQETQYFGPGTRLLVL.

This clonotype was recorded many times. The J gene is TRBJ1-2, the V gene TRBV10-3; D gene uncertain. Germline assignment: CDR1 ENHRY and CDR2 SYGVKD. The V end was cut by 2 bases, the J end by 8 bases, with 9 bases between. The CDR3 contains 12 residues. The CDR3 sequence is CAISEAVEGYTF. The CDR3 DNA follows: TGTGCCATCAGTGAGGCAGTTGAAGGCTACACCTTC.

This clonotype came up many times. The CDR3 DNA sequence: TGCAGCGTACGAGGGGGTCCCTGGGACGAGCAGTACTTC. Encoded protein: CSVRGGPWDEQYF. The chain joins TRBV29-1 to TRBJ2-7; weak D call: TRBD1 (6 bases). The CDR3 has 13 amino acids. In germline, CDR1 is SQVTM, CDR2 ANQGSEA. Trimming removed 6 bases from V and 5 bases from J, with 17 bases in between.

CDR3 region: CASSQSSSSNEKLFF. The DNA for the CDR3 is TGCGCCAGCAGCCAGTCCTCCTCATCTAATGAAAAACTGTTTTTT. This chain connects TRBV4-3 to TRBJ1-4; no reliable D call. V lost 3 bases and J lost 3, with 11 bases in between. CDR3 length: 15 amino acids. Germline V gives CDR1 LGHNA, CDR2 YSLEER.

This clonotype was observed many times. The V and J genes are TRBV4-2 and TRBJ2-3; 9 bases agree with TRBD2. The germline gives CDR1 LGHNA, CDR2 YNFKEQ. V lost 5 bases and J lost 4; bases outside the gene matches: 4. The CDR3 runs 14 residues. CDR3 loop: CASSAGGSADTQYF. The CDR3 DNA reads TGTGCCAGCAGCGCGGGGGGGAGCGCAGATACGCAGTATTTT.

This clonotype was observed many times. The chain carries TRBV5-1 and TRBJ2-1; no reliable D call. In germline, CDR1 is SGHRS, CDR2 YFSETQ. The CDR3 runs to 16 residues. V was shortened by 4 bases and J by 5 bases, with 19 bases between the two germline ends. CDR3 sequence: CASSPLTALGDNEQFF. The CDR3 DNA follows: TGCGCCAGCAGCCCGTTGACGGCGCTTGGGGACAATGAGCAGTTCTTC.

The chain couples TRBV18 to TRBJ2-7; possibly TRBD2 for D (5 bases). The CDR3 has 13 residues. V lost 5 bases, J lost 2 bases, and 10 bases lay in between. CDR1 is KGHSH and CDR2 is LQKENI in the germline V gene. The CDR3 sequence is CASSSPGTYEQYF. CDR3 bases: TGTGCCAGCTCATCCCCGGGGACCTACGAGCAGTACTTC. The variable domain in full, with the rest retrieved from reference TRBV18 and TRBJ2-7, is NAGVMQNPRHLVRRRGQEARLRCSPMKGHSHVYWYRQLPEEGLKFMVYLQKENIIDESGMPKERFSAEFPKEGPSILRIQQVVRGDSAAYFCASSSPGTYEQYFGPGTRLTVT.

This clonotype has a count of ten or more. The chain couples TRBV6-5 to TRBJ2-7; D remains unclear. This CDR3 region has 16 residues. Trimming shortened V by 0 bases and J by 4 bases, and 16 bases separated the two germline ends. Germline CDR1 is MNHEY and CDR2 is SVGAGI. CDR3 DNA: TGTGCCAGCAGTTACTCGGCCCTACCCCCCGGGTACGAGCAGTACTTC. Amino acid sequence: CASSYSALPPGYEQYF.

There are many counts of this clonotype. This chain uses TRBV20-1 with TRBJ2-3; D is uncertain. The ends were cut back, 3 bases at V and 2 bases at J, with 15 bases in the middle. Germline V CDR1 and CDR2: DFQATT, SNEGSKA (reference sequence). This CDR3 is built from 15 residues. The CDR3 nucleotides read TGCAGTGCTAGGAACCTAGAAAGGGTCACAGATACGCAGTATTTT. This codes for CSARNLERVTDTQYF.

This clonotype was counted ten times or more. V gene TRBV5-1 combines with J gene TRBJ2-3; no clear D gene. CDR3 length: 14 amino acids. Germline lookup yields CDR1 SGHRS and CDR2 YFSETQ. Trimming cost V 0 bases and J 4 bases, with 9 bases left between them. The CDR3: CASSLESGADTQYF. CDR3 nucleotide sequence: TGCGCCAGCAGCTTGGAGTCCGGCGCAGATACGCAGTATTTT.

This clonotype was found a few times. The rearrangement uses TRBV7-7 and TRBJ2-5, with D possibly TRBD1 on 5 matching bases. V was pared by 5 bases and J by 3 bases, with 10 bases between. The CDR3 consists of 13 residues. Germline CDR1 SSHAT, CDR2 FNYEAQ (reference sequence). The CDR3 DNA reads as TGTGCCAGCAGCCAGGGTTGGGAAGAGACCCAGTACTTC. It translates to CASSQGWEETQYF.

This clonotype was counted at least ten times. CDR3 bases: TGCAGTGCTAGAGTATCTTGGCCGTACAGAGGGACCCAGTACTTC. Translation gives CSARVSWPYRGTQYF. The chain couples TRBV20-1 to TRBJ2-5; D not certain. CDR3 length equals 15 residues. The germline CDR1 and CDR2 sequences are DFQATT and SNEGSKA (reference sequence). V was trimmed by 1 base and J by 7 bases, leaving 19 bases between them.

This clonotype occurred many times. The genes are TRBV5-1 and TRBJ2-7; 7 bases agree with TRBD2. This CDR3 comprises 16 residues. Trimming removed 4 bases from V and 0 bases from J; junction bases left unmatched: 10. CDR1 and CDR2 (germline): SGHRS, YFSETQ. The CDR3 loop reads CASSPSSPSGSYEQYF. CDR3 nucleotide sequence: TGCGCCAGCAGCCCGAGCTCCCCTAGCGGCTCCTACGAGCAGTACTTC.

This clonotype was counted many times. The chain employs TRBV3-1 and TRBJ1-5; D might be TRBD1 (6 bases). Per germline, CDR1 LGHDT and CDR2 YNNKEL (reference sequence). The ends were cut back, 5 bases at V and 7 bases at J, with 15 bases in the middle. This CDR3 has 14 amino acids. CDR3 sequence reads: CASSYTGSGQPQHF. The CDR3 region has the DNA TGTGCCAGCAGCTATACAGGGTCTGGACAGCCCCAGCATTTT. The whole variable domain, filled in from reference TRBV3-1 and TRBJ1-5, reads DTAVSQTPKYLVTQMGNDKSIKCEQNLGHDTMYWYKQDSKKFLKIMFSYNNKELIINETVPNRFSPKSPDKAHLNLHINSLELGDSAVYFCASSYTGSGQPQHFGDGTRLSIL.

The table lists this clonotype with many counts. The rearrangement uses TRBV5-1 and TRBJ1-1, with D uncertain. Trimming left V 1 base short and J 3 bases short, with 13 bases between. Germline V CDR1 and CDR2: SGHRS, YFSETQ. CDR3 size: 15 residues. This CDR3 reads CASSLNSGSDTEAFF. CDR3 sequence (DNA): TGCGCCAGCAGCTTGAATTCGGGATCGGACACTGAAGCTTTCTTT.

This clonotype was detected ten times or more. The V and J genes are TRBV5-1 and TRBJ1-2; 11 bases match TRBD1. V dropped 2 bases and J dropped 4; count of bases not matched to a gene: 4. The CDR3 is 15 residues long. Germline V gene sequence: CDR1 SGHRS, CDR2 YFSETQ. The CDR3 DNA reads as TGCGCCAGCAGCTTATCCGGGACAGGGGGCTATGGCTACACCTTC. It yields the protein CASSLSGTGGYGYTF. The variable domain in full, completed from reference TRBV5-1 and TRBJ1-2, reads KAGVTQTPRYLIKTRGQQVTLSCSPISGHRSVSWYQQTPGQGLQFLFEYFSETQRNKGNFPGRFSGRQFSNSRSEMNVSTLELGDSALYLCASSLSGTGGYGYTFGSGTRLTVV.

Here the CDR3 reads CSAADGETEAFF. Written as DNA, the CDR3 is TGCAGTGCTGCTGACGGCGAGACTGAAGCTTTCTTT. This sequence joins TRBV20-1 and TRBJ1-1; D not certain. V was shortened by 5 bases and J by 5 bases, with 12 bases between the two germline ends. This CDR3 comprises 12 residues. CDR1 is DFQATT and CDR2 is SNEGSKA in the germline V gene (reference sequence).

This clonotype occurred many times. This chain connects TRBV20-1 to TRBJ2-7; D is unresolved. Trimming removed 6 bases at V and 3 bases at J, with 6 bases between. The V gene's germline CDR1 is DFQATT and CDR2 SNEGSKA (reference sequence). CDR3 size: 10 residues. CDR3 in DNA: TGCAGTGCGACCCACTACGAGCAGTACTTC. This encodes CSATHYEQYF.

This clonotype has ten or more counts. The CDR3 DNA is TGTGCCAGCAGCCGTAGCCAAGCCCTGAACACCGGGGAGCTGTTTTTT. Amino acid sequence: CASSRSQALNTGELFF. The rearrangement joins TRBV3-1 to TRBJ2-2; D is uncertain. V dropped 4 bases and J dropped 1 base, with 13 bases sitting between them. The CDR3 totals 16 residues. Germline V lookup: CDR1 LGHDT, CDR2 YNNKEL (reference sequence). Combining the CDR3 with reference TRBV3-1 and TRBJ2-2 gives the whole variable domain DTAVSQTPKYLVTQMGNDKSIKCEQNLGHDTMYWYKQDSKKFLKIMFSYNNKELIINETVPNRFSPKSPDKAHLNLHINSLELGDSAVYFCASSRSQALNTGELFFGEGSRLTVL.

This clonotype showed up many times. The CDR3 DNA reads as TGCGCCAGCAGCCAAGCGCGGGTAGATGAGCAGTTCTTC. Translated, it gives CASSQARVDEQFF. The chain carries TRBV4-1 and TRBJ2-1, with TRBD2 as a possible D gene (5 bases). The CDR3 loop spans 13 amino acids. Germline V gives CDR1 MGHRA, CDR2 YSYEKL. The V and J ends lost 1 base and 8 bases respectively, with 9 bases between them.